This T cell receptor beta chain was observed in a study of shared clonotypes between healthy human individuals. Study results and caveats: The researchers took only blood, and tissue repertoires probably look different.

V shed 3 bases, J shed 0 bases, and the junction held 2 bases outside the gene matches. This CDR3 comprises 16 residues. Germline CDR1 and CDR2: SGHRS and YFSETQ. On this clone itself: The antigen is not known.

This table comes from immunoSEQ multiplex PCR, and its TCRdb copy is limited to in-frame clones, with some not included. This sample has about 480,000 clones, with 79% found just once. The TCR was taken from a woman aged 40 to 55 in good health. Some clones in this sample may be carry-over from other donors' samples. The specimen sequenced was PBMCs. The chain carries TRBV5-1 and TRBJ2-2; 10 nucleotides align to TRBD1. The CDR3 DNA reads as TGCGCCAGCAGCTGGGACAGGGGAGCGAACACCGGGGAGCTGTTTTTT. Residues: CASSWDRGANTGELFF.